The entry that follows covers one T cell receptor beta chain sequence. What this receptor recognizes is not known. No much larger clone is present one base from it, and per-base qualities are unavailable. CDR3 length: 16 amino acids, cysteine to phenylalanine. Only the CDR3 DNA stays, 48 bases, in frame from base 1. V and J lose 4 bases and 0 bases, and a span of 13 bases separates them. Taken from the germline V gene (reference sequence), the CDR1 and CDR2 loops are SEHNR and FQNEAQ. This entry belongs to a study of blood T cell repertoires in COVID-19 (dated by TCRdb to 2018 to 2021). Describing the broader study: The collaborator samples originated in the United States, Italy and Spain and spanned the acute and convalescent phases of COVID-19. The prospective study material was composed of cDNA or gDNA derived from T cells, B-cell-depleted T cells, or PBMCs. Deeply sampled blood TCRbeta repertoires from subjects exposed to, actively infected with, or recovered from COVID-19 were included in the dataset. The repertoires were made available in a free public database intended to serve as a resource for research on the immune response to SARS-CoV-2. Samples were obtained from the ongoing ImmuneRACE study (first 160 participants) and from 950 to 1,500 subjects provided by 6 global collaborators. Nearly every sample came with metadata listing a de-identified subject ID, COVID-19 status, age in years and sex. Where available, HLA class I and class II types were obtained from metadata supplied by the sample provider rather than from assay-based typing. Points the paper makes about the study in general: How much clinical and demographic metadata was included differed by source and by participant, and the metadata was provided uncurated.

TCRbeta CDR3 regions were amplified from genomic DNA using the immunoSEQ Assay, a bias-controlled multiplex PCR. Per the source publication's procedure: Nucleated cell counts per sample were estimated from amplification of reference gene primers within the assay. Sequence reads were collapsed and filtered to measure the absolute abundance of every unique TCRbeta CDR3 rearrangement. For each sample, productive Simpson clonality was calculated by taking the square root of Simpson's diversity index across productive rearrangements. The table was pulled from immuneACCESS by TCRdb, which kept in-frame rearrangements only. Such tables lose some clones; where checked, under half of the loss comes from unresolved V genes, and the rest has no known cause. The V and J calls and the clone size are those of that table, but D and trimming were determined from the DNA. Within this sample are roughly 250,000 clones, with 65% to 90% of them counted one time only. The ten largest clones capture just under 3% of the sample.

Collaborating institutions collected whole blood in K2EDTA tubes following their own protocols. For TCRbeta analysis, collaborators shipped samples as frozen whole blood, isolated PBMCs, or DNA extracted from either of those sample types. The origin of this receptor is a woman in her sixties or seventies with active or convalescent COVID-19. The chain is encoded by TRBV7-9 joined to TRBJ1-5; a tentative D call is TRBD1 (5 bases match). Sequencing input: peripheral blood. The nucleotide sequence is TGTGCCAGCAGCTCGGATCAGGGAACTAGCAATCAGCCCCAGCATTTT. This codes for CASSSDQGTSNQPQHF.